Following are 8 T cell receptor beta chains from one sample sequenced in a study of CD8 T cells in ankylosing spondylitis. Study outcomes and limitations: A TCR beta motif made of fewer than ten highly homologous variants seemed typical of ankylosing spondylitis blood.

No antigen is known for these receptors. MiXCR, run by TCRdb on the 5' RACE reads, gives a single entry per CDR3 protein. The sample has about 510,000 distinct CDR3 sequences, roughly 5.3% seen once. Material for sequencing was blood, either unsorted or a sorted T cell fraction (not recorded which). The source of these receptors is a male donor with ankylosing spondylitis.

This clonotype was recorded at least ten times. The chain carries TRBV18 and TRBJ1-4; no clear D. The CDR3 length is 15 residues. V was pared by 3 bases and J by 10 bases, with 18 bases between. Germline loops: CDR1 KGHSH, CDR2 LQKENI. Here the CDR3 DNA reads TGTGCCAGCTCACCTTCACCGACGCCAGACGGAAAACTGTTTTTT. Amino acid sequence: CASSPSPTPDGKLFF.

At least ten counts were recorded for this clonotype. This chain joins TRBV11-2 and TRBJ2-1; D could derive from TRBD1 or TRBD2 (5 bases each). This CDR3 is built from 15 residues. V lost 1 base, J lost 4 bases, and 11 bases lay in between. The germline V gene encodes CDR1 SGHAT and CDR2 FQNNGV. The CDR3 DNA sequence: TGTGCCAGCAGCTTAGGGGACGGAACATACAATGAGCAGTTCTTC. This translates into CASSLGDGTYNEQFF.

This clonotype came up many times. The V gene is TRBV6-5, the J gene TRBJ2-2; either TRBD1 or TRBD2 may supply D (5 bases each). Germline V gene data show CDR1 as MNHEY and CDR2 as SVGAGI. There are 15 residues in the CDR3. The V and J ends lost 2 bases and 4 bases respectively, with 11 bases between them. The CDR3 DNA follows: TGTGCCAGCAGTTACCTCTTTGGGGGCACCGGGGAGCTGTTTTTT. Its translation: CASSYLFGGTGELFF.

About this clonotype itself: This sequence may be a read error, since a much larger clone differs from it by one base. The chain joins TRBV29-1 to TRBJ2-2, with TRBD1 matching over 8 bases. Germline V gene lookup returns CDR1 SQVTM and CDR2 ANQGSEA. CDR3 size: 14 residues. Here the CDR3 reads CSARTGMNTWELFF. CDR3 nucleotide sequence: TGCAGCGCCCGGACAGGGATGAACACCTGGGAGCTGTTTTTT.

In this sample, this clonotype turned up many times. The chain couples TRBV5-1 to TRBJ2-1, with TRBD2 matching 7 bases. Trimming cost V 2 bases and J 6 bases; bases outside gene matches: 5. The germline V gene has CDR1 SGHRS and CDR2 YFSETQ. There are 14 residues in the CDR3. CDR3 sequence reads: CASSFAGAVNEQFF. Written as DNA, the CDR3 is TGCGCCAGCAGCTTCGCGGGAGCTGTCAATGAGCAGTTCTTC.

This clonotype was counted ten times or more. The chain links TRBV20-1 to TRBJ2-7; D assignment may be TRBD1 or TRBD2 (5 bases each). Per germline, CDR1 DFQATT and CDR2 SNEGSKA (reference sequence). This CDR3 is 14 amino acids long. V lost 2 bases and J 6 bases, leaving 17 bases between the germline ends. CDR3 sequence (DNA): TGCAGTGCTAGACTGAGTCGTGGGGGATCCGAGCAGTACTTC. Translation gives CSARLSRGGSEQYF.

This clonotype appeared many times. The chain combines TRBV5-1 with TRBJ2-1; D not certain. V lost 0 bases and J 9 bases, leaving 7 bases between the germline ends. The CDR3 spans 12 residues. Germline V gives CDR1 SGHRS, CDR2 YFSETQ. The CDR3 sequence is CASSLEGGEQFF. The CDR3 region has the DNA TGCGCCAGCAGCTTGGAGGGTGGTGAGCAGTTCTTC.

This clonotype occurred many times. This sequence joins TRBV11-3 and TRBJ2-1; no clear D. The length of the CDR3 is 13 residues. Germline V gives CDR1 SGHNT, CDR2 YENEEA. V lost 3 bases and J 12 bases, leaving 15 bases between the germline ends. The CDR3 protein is CASSFYPGRRQFF. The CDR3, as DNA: TGTGCCAGCAGCTTTTATCCGGGCCGTCGGCAGTTCTTC.